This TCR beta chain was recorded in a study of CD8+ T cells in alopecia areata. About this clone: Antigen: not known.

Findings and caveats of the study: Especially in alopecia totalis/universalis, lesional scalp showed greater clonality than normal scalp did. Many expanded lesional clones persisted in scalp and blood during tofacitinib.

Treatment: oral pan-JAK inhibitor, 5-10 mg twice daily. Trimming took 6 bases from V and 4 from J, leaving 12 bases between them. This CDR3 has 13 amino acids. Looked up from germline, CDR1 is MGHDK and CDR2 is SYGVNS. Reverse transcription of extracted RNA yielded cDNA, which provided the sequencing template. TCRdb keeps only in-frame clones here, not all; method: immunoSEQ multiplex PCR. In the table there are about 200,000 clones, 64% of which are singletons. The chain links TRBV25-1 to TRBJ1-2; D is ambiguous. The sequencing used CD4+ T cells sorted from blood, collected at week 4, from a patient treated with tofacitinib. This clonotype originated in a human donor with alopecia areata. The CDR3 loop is CASSGGPVYGYTF. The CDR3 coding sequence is TGTGCCAGCAGCGGAGGGCCAGTCTATGGCTACACCTTC.